These 9 T cell receptor beta chains were all obtained from the same sample, sequenced in a study of cytomegalovirus exposure and HLA in healthy donors (TCRdb year 2017). Receptor libraries were prepared by the immunoSEQ multiplex PCR assay. For the multiplex PCR, a mixture combining 60 forward primers for TCR Vbeta segments and 13 reverse primers for TCR Jbeta segments was used. This is the immuneACCESS table as TCRdb keeps it, with only in-frame sequences that have V and J called. A part of the clones is gone; compared with another copy, unresolved V genes explain less than half, and the rest is unexplained. The sample records 100,000 to 150,000 clones, 70% to 85% of which are singletons. The top ten clones comprise 3.5% to 5% of the sample. The sample taken for sequencing was PBMCs. Receptor source: a male donor in good health and CMV-seropositive.

The chain combines TRBV5-4 with TRBJ1-1; D is uncertain. V lost 0 bases to trimming and J lost 3 bases, with 6 bases between them. The germline CDR1 and CDR2 sequences are SGHNT and YYREEE (reference sequence). This CDR3 is built from 13 residues. The CDR3 DNA reads as TGTGCCAGCAGCTTGGACGAGCACACTGAAGCTTTCTTT. Protein product: CASSLDEHTEAFF.

The chain uses TRBV5-1 and TRBJ1-5, with D perhaps matching TRBD1 (6 bases). Trimming took off 0 bases at V and 0 bases at J, with 7 bases between the two ends. The CDR3 covers 15 residues. CDR1 and CDR2 from the germline V gene are SGHRS and YFSETQ. Written as DNA, the CDR3 is TGCGCCAGCAGCTTGGGGACAGTTAGCAATCAGCCCCAGCATTTT. It is translated as CASSLGTVSNQPQHF.

This clone was seen a handful of times. The CDR3 sequence is CASSYSTQGAYNEQFF. The CDR3 DNA follows: TGTGCCAGCAGTTACTCGACACAGGGGGCCTACAATGAGCAGTTCTTC. This chain connects TRBV6-5 to TRBJ2-1; TRBD1 matches at 8 bases. Germline V lookup: CDR1 MNHEY, CDR2 SVGAGI. The CDR3 has 16 residues. Trimming at V came to 0 bases and at J to 2 bases, leaving 3 bases not matched to a gene.

V gene TRBV11-2 combines with J gene TRBJ1-1, with D uncertain. The CDR3 runs to 13 residues. Per germline, CDR1 SGHAT and CDR2 FQNNGV. V lost 4 bases, J lost 1 base, and 7 bases lay in between. CDR3 protein: CASSSHRNTEAFF. The DNA for the CDR3 is TGTGCCAGCAGCTCCCACAGGAACACTGAAGCTTTCTTT.

The rearrangement uses TRBV15 and TRBJ2-1, with TRBD2 matching over 14 bases. The CDR3 runs 17 residues. CDR1 is LNHNV and CDR2 is YYDKDF in the germline V gene (reference sequence). The V gene end was trimmed by 1 base and the J gene end by 7 bases; junction bases not matched to a gene: 6. The CDR3: CATSRGTSGGQGNEQFF. Written as DNA, the CDR3 is TGTGCCACCAGCAGAGGGACTAGCGGGGGGCAGGGGAATGAGCAGTTCTTC.

The rearrangement links TRBV5-4 to TRBJ2-1, with D hard to call. Trimming stripped 4 bases from V and 8 bases from J, with 13 bases between. The CDR3 is 13 amino acids. Per germline, CDR1 SGHNT and CDR2 YYREEE (reference sequence). The CDR3 DNA is TGTGCCAGCAGCCCTCCTCGCGGCGATGAGCAGTTCTTC. Its translation is CASSPPRGDEQFF.

This chain joins TRBV5-1 and TRBJ1-6; D perhaps matches TRBD1 (5 bases). Trimming took off 0 bases at V and 9 bases at J, with 16 bases between the two ends. Per germline, CDR1 SGHRS and CDR2 YFSETQ. This CDR3 spans 16 amino acids. CDR3 bases: TGCGCCAGCAGCTTGGATGGTGGGGCGAAGGGTTCACCCCTCCACTTT. Translation: CASSLDGGAKGSPLHF.

This clone was observed a handful of times. V and J are TRBV2 and TRBJ1-6; 10 nucleotides match TRBD1. CDR3 length: 15 amino acids. Trimming took 0 bases from V and 9 from J; bases not matched to a gene: 2. Germline V CDR1 and CDR2: SNHLY, FYNNEI. Written as DNA, the CDR3 is TGTGCCAGCAGTGAAGCGGGACAGGGGTCTTCACCCCTCCACTTT. The encoded protein is CASSEAGQGSSPLHF.

The chain links TRBV18 to TRBJ2-7; TRBD1 agrees at 9 bases. From germline, CDR1 is KGHSH and CDR2 LQKENI. The CDR3 totals 15 residues. The V and J ends lost 4 bases and 1 base, in that order; junction bases with no gene match: 5. CDR3 bases: TGTGCCAGCTCACTTGGGACAGGGCCTTCCTACGAGCAGTACTTC. This encodes CASSLGTGPSYEQYF.